Presented here are 8 T cell receptor beta chains from one specimen sequenced in a study of T-cell memory formation after mild COVID-19. MiXCR, run by TCRdb on the 5' RACE reads, gives a single entry per CDR3 protein. This table has roughly 190,000 distinct CDR3 sequences, more than 25% appearing once. The sequencing sample was made of PBMCs or a T cell subset sorted from them (not recorded which). These receptors were collected from an adult woman who had mild COVID-19 (a few samples of this study predate the infection). Cell type and time point are not known.

This clonotype showed up just a few times. The V gene is TRBV6-5, the J gene TRBJ2-1; 13 bases are shared with TRBD2. The CDR3 consists of 17 residues. V dropped 7 bases and J dropped 10; count of bases not matched to a gene: 16. Looked up from germline, CDR1 is MNHEY and CDR2 is SVGAGI. The DNA of the CDR3 is TGTGCCAGCATCGATATTTGGACTAGCGGGAGTCAGGGGGAGCAGTTCTTC. It yields the protein CASIDIWTSGSQGEQFF.

This clonotype was detected a few times. Compared with germline, one end of the junction differs, possibly owing to a read error. The chain carries TRBV9 and TRBJ2-2, with D uncertain. This CDR3 has 12 amino acids. Per germline, CDR1 SGDLS and CDR2 YYNGEE. The DNA of the CDR3 is TGTGCCAGCAGCTCCATCCCCGGTGAGCTGTTTTTT. Protein sequence: CASSSIPGELFF.

The V call is TRBV20-1, the J call TRBJ2-7; TRBD1 agrees at 10 bases. The V gene's germline CDR1 is DFQATT and CDR2 SNEGSKA (reference sequence). J was trimmed by 4 bases and V by 6 bases; bases with no gene match: 12. CDR3 length: 15 residues. The CDR3: CSAQSRQGAPYEQYF. In DNA, the CDR3 is TGCAGTGCCCAGAGCCGACAGGGGGCGCCGTACGAGCAGTACTTC.

This clonotype was picked up a small number of times. This rearrangement joins TRBV12-3 or TRBV12-4 to TRBJ2-1, with 9 bases lining up with TRBD2. V lost 5 bases and J lost 4; bases outside the gene matches: 6. The CDR3 is made up of 15 amino acids. The CDR3 is CASSLGLANYNEQFF. CDR3 coding DNA: TGTGCCAGCAGTCTAGGACTAGCGAATTACAATGAGCAGTTCTTC.

This clonotype was found a few times. V usage is TRBV24-1 and J usage is TRBJ2-1, with 7 bases that match TRBD2. Looked up from germline, CDR1 is KGHDR and CDR2 is SFDVKD. After removal of 4 bases from V and 8 bases from J, the junction contained 7 bases not matched to a gene. This CDR3 is 14 amino acids long. CDR3 sequence reads: CATSDPTSDDEQFF. Here the CDR3 DNA reads TGTGCCACCAGTGACCCTACTAGCGACGATGAGCAGTTCTTC.

The rearrangement joins TRBV29-1 to TRBJ1-2, with 8 bases aligning to TRBD1. Trimming at V came to 6 bases and at J to 5 bases, leaving 11 bases not matched to a gene. Germline V gene sequence: CDR1 SQVTM, CDR2 ANQGSEA. This CDR3 region has 14 residues. The CDR3 sequence: CSVSGAGGLYGYTF. DNA for the CDR3: TGCAGCGTGTCCGGGGCAGGGGGCTTGTATGGCTACACCTTC.

The sample holds many counts of this clonotype. The chain employs TRBV4-1 and TRBJ2-7, with a tentative D call TRBD1 (5 bases). Germline V CDR1 and CDR2: MGHRA, YSYEKL. The CDR3 runs 13 residues. Deletions cut 3 bases from V and 2 bases from J, with 8 bases between. Here the CDR3 reads CASSQTDPYEQYF. The CDR3 DNA is TGCGCCAGCAGCCAGACAGACCCCTACGAGCAGTACTTC.

The V gene is TRBV20-1, the J gene TRBJ2-5; D remains ambiguous. Trimming stripped 3 bases from V and 7 bases from J, with 15 bases between. The CDR3 covers 13 residues. In germline, CDR1 is DFQATT, CDR2 SNEGSKA (reference sequence). Here the CDR3 reads CSARPLAIGTQYF. CDR3 nucleotide sequence: TGCAGTGCTAGGCCGCTGGCTATCGGGACCCAGTACTTC.